The 2 T cell receptor beta chains reported below all come from one sample, sequenced in a study of CD8+ T cells in alopecia areata. Isolated RNA was reverse transcribed into cDNA used as the sequencing template. The protocol was immunoSEQ multiplex PCR, while the TCRdb copy is restricted to in-frame clones and leaves out a portion. The sample carries about 220,000 clones, less than 75% recorded once. Treatment indicated: oral pan-JAK inhibitor, 5-10 mg twice daily. The input for sequencing was CD4+ T cells sorted from blood, taken at week 4, from a patient treated with tofacitinib. The receptors come from a human donor with alopecia areata.

The chain employs TRBV11-2 and TRBJ2-5; 8 bases line up with TRBD1. The junction had 11 bases not matched to a gene; V was cut back by 1 base and J by 4 bases. CDR1 is SGHAT, CDR2 FQNNGV, per germline. The CDR3 covers 17 residues. The CDR3 DNA reads TGTGCCAGCAGCTTAGTAGGACAGGGTTTTGTTCGAGAGACCCAGTACTTC. It specifies CASSLVGQGFVRETQYF. Combining the CDR3 with reference TRBV11-2 and TRBJ2-5 gives the whole variable domain EAGVAQSPRYKIIEKRQSVAFWCNPISGHATLYWYQQILGQGPKLLIQFQNNGVVDDSQLPKDRFSAERLKGVDSTLKIQPAKLEDSAVYLCASSLVGQGFVRETQYFGPGTRLLVL.

The gene calls are TRBV9 and TRBJ2-5; D not resolved. CDR3 size: 14 residues. The germline CDR1 and CDR2 sequences are SGDLS and YYNGEE. V lost 0 bases to trimming and J lost 3 bases, with 9 bases between them. This CDR3 reads CASSVGYGEETQYF. As DNA, the CDR3 is TGTGCCAGCAGCGTAGGTTACGGTGAAGAGACCCAGTACTTC.